What follows are 31 T cell receptor beta chains derived from one specimen sequenced in a study of blood T cell repertoires in COVID-19. The protocol was immunoSEQ multiplex PCR, while the TCRdb copy is restricted to in-frame clones and leaves out a portion. There are roughly 160,000 clones in the sample; approximately 80% occur only once, and over 9.5% lies in the top ten. The sequencing sample was made of PBMCs or T cells enriched from blood (not recorded which). These receptors were collected from a man aged 50-60 years who had recovered from COVID-19.

As to this clone: This likely stems from a read error, as it lies one base from a far larger clone. This sequence joins TRBV12-3 or TRBV12-4 and TRBJ1-1; D uncertain. The CDR3 totals 13 residues. Trimming left V 5 bases short and J 1 base short, with 8 bases between. CDR3 bases: TGTGCCAGCAGTCCCCGGGGGAACACTGAAGCTTTCTTT. Protein product: CASSPRGNTEAFF.

This chain links TRBV28 with TRBJ1-2; D is perhaps TRBD1 (6 bases). The germline gives CDR1 MDHEN, CDR2 SYDVKM. Trimming took off 4 bases at V and 8 bases at J, with 14 bases between the two ends. CDR3 length equals 13 residues. The CDR3 here is CASSSPAGDGYTF. Written as DNA, the CDR3 is TGTGCCAGCAGTTCCCCGGCAGGGGACGGCTACACCTTC.

This chain joins TRBV2 and TRBJ2-7, with TRBD1 matching 8 bases. The trim removed 5 bases at V and 4 bases at J, leaving 7 bases unmatched. The CDR3 contains 14 residues. Germline V gene data show CDR1 as SNHLY and CDR2 as FYNNEI. The CDR3, as DNA: TGTGCCAGCAGTAAAAGGACAGGGAAATACGAGCAGTACTTC. This gives the protein CASSKRTGKYEQYF.

V gene TRBV5-8 combines with J gene TRBJ2-2; TRBD1 aligns across 8 bases. The CDR3 extends over 14 amino acids. J lost 4 bases, V lost 5 bases, and 4 bases had no gene match. Germline V gene lookup returns CDR1 SGHTS and CDR2 YDEGEE. Here the CDR3 reads CASRWDRSTGELFF. The DNA of the CDR3 is TGTGCCAGCAGATGGGACAGGAGCACCGGGGAGCTGTTTTTT.

The chain recombines TRBV28 with TRBJ2-6; D unresolved. The V end was cut by 10 bases, the J end by 1 base, with 8 bases between. The CDR3 spans 13 residues. The germline gives CDR1 MDHEN, CDR2 SYDVKM. As DNA, the CDR3 is TGTGCCACCCTGACTTCTGGGGCCAACGTCCTGACTTTC. Translating it yields CATLTSGANVLTF.

The chain is built from TRBV12-3 or TRBV12-4 and TRBJ1-5; D remains unclear. The CDR3 consists of 12 residues. Between the trimmed V and J ends, which lost 6 bases and 7 bases, there was a span of 10 bases. This CDR3 is CASSSPPQPQHF. CDR3 in DNA: TGTGCCAGCAGCTCCCCTCCCCAGCCCCAGCATTTT.

The chain links TRBV28 to TRBJ1-2; a possible D gene is TRBD1 (5 bases). Trimming shortened V by 7 bases and J by 5 bases, and 11 bases separated the two germline ends. CDR1 is MDHEN, CDR2 SYDVKM, per germline. The CDR3 runs 12 residues. The CDR3 loop is CASTGQRYGYTF. CDR3 DNA: TGTGCCAGCACAGGGCAGAGATATGGCTACACCTTC.

This chain joins TRBV6-6 and TRBJ2-3; 7 nucleotides match TRBD2. Trimming removed 0 bases from V and 1 base from J; junction bases left unmatched: 4. The CDR3 sequence is 16 residues long. Germline CDR1 reads MNHNY; CDR2 reads SVGAGI (reference sequence). This CDR3 reads CASSYSHAGGTDTQYF. Written as DNA, the CDR3 is TGTGCCAGCAGTTACTCGCACGCGGGGGGCACAGATACGCAGTATTTT.

As DNA, the CDR3 is TGTGCCAGCAGCTTAGTGCAGGGGGCACGGTATGGCTACACCTTC. Residues: CASSLVQGARYGYTF. The gene calls are TRBV7-2 and TRBJ1-2, with TRBD1 matching over 8 bases. The V gene end was trimmed by 1 base and the J gene end by 5 bases; junction bases not matched to a gene: 6. The CDR3 is 15 residues long. Per germline, CDR1 SGHTA and CDR2 FQGNSA.

The chain couples TRBV24-1 to TRBJ1-4, with 8 bases that match TRBD1. This CDR3 region has 15 residues. Germline CDR1 is KGHDR and CDR2 is SFDVKD. V shed 2 bases and J 7 bases; nucleotides not matched to a gene: 5. The CDR3 spells CATSDSGTGLEKLFF. CDR3 nucleotides: TGTGCCACCAGTGATTCCGGGACAGGCCTTGAAAAACTGTTTTTT.

V and J are TRBV4-2 and TRBJ1-3, with D possibly matching TRBD1 (6 bases). CDR3 length: 14 residues. CDR1 and CDR2 (germline): LGHNA, YNFKEQ. V was shortened by 2 bases and J by 2 bases, with 7 bases between the two germline ends. DNA for the CDR3: TGTGCCAGCAGCCAAAACAGGGCTGGAAACACCATATATTTT. Amino acids: CASSQNRAGNTIYF.

The genes are TRBV9 and TRBJ2-2; D perhaps matches TRBD2 (6 bases). Between the trimmed V and J ends, which lost 4 bases and 8 bases, there was a span of 21 bases. The CDR3 totals 16 residues. In germline, CDR1 is SGDLS, CDR2 YYNGEE. The CDR3 here is CASSHRDGGATGELFF. The CDR3 DNA follows: TGTGCCAGCAGCCATCGGGATGGAGGGGCCACTGGGGAGCTGTTTTTT.

The chain has TRBV28 and TRBJ2-2, with D maybe TRBD2 (6 bases). Per the germline V gene, CDR1 is MDHEN and CDR2 is SYDVKM. Trimming took 9 bases from V and 4 from J, leaving 18 bases between them. The CDR3 has 15 residues. DNA for the CDR3: TGTGCCAGAGAGGTGGGGGACGGGGGCACCGGGGAGCTGTTTTTT. This encodes CAREVGDGGTGELFF.

Only one count was recorded for this clone. J is TRBJ2-1 and V is TRBV28; D uncertain. In germline, CDR1 is MDHEN, CDR2 SYDVKM. This CDR3 has 14 residues. Trimming removed 6 bases at V and 4 bases at J, with 13 bases between. The CDR3 is CASRLTFLYNEQFF. CDR3 coding DNA: TGTGCCAGCAGACTCACTTTTTTGTACAATGAGCAGTTCTTC.

This clone was recorded a few times. The J gene is TRBJ1-5, the V gene TRBV18, with unresolved D. The CDR3 has 14 residues. CDR1 KGHSH and CDR2 LQKENI come from the germline V gene. Trimming took off 3 bases at V and 6 bases at J, with 12 bases between the two ends. This chain's CDR3 is CASSPPGGLQPQHF. The DNA for the CDR3 is TGTGCCAGCTCACCCCCAGGAGGTCTTCAGCCCCAGCATTTT.

This clone was observed once. The chain carries TRBV11-3 and TRBJ1-1, with a weak D call TRBD1 (5 bases). Trimming took off 0 bases at V and 1 base at J, with 6 bases between the two ends. Germline V lookup: CDR1 SGHNT, CDR2 YENEEA. The CDR3 consists of 14 residues. DNA for the CDR3: TGTGCCAGCAGCTTAGATAGGGGGAACACTGAAGCTTTCTTT. It codes for CASSLDRGNTEAFF.

V usage is TRBV28 and J usage is TRBJ1-5; no firm D call. Between the trimmed V and J ends, which lost 9 bases and 7 bases, there was a span of 16 bases. This CDR3 is 13 amino acids long. The germline CDR1 and CDR2 sequences are MDHEN and SYDVKM. CDR3: CASGRGFEQPQHF. The CDR3 DNA is TGTGCCAGTGGACGGGGTTTCGAACAGCCCCAGCATTTT. The full variable domain, in which reference TRBV28 and TRBJ1-5 provide the parts outside the CDR3, is DVKVTQSSRYLVKRTGEKVFLECVQDMDHENMFWYRQDPGLGLRLIYFSYDVKMKEKGDIPEGYSVSREKKERFSLILESASTNQTSMYLCASGRGFEQPQHFGDGTRLSIL.

The DNA of the CDR3 is TGTGCCAGCAGAGAACCGGGACAGGGGAAGAACGAGCAGTACTTC. Protein product: CASREPGQGKNEQYF. V usage is TRBV28 and J usage is TRBJ2-7; 10 bases match TRBD1. The V gene end was trimmed by 6 bases and the J gene end by 5 bases; junction bases not matched to a gene: 10. The length of the CDR3 is 15 residues. In germline, CDR1 is MDHEN, CDR2 SYDVKM.

The chain carries TRBV12-5 and TRBJ1-5; 7 bases match TRBD1. Per the germline V gene, CDR1 is LGHNT and CDR2 is FRNRAP. The CDR3 covers 14 residues. Trimming took 0 bases from V and 5 from J; bases not matched to a gene: 1. The DNA for the CDR3 is TGTGCTAGTGGTTTGGTAACAGGGGATCAGCCCCAGCATTTT. Translation: CASGLVTGDQPQHF.

This sequence joins TRBV11-2 and TRBJ2-3; 10 bases agree with TRBD2. The CDR3 has 16 residues. With V trimmed by 2 bases and J by 5 bases, 7 bases remained unmatched. Germline CDR1 reads SGHAT; CDR2 reads FQNNGV. The CDR3 loop is CASSLILAGVEDTQYF. Here the CDR3 DNA reads TGTGCCAGCAGCTTAATCCTAGCGGGGGTGGAAGATACGCAGTATTTT.

The chain carries TRBV28 and TRBJ1-2; 7 bases line up with TRBD1. CDR3 length equals 15 residues. V lost 4 bases and J lost 5; bases outside the gene matches: 10. The germline V gene has CDR1 MDHEN and CDR2 SYDVKM. The CDR3 sequence is CASSSPGQPDYGYTF. The DNA of the CDR3 is TGTGCCAGCAGTTCGCCGGGACAGCCCGATTATGGCTACACCTTC.

V usage is TRBV5-1 and J usage is TRBJ1-1, with D possibly matching TRBD1 (5 bases). Trimming pared 4 bases from V and 5 bases from J, leaving 18 bases between. This CDR3 region has 15 residues. CDR1 SGHRS and CDR2 YFSETQ come from the germline V gene. In nucleotides, the CDR3 is TGCGCCAGCAGCCTCGACCAGGGAGGGAAGACTGAAGCTTTCTTT. Amino acid sequence: CASSLDQGGKTEAFF.

J is TRBJ2-7 and V is TRBV29-1; TRBD1 agrees at 7 bases. The CDR3 sequence is 14 residues long. V trimming: 4 bases; J trimming: 0 bases; junction bases outside the gene matches: 6. CDR1 and CDR2 from the germline V gene are SQVTM and ANQGSEA. CDR3 sequence: CSVVVQGPSYEQYF. The CDR3 bases are TGCAGCGTTGTAGTACAGGGGCCCTCCTACGAGCAGTACTTC.

J is TRBJ1-6 and V is TRBV6-1, with D perhaps TRBD1 (5 bases). V lost 2 bases and J 6 bases, leaving 14 bases between the germline ends. The CDR3 is 16 amino acids. Per germline, CDR1 MNHNS and CDR2 SASEGT. The CDR3 protein is CASSERTPTTNSPLHF. The DNA of the CDR3 is TGTGCCAGCAGTGAAAGGACACCCACGACTAATTCACCCCTCCACTTT.

V and J are TRBV3-1 (or the pseudogene TRBV3-2) and TRBJ2-1, with D uncertain. V was pared by 5 bases and J by 7 bases, with 6 bases between. CDR1 and CDR2 (germline): LGHDT, YNNKEL (reference sequence). CDR3 length equals 11 residues. The CDR3 region has the DNA TGTGCCAGCAGCGTTATTAATGAGCAGTTCTTC. Protein sequence: CASSVINEQFF.

The rearrangement uses TRBV28 and TRBJ2-7, with 8 bases aligning to TRBD2. Germline CDR1 MDHEN, CDR2 SYDVKM. Trimming cost V 7 bases and J 6 bases; bases outside gene matches: 14. This CDR3 has 15 amino acids. The CDR3 loop is CASISSRGGRGEQYF. In DNA form, the CDR3 reads TGTGCCAGCATCTCATCCCGGGGGGGCCGAGGCGAGCAGTACTTC.

The V call is TRBV6-5, the J call TRBJ1-3; D unresolved. V lost 8 bases and J 0 bases, leaving 11 bases between the germline ends. CDR1 MNHEY and CDR2 SVGAGI come from the germline V gene. The CDR3 consists of 14 residues. CDR3 DNA: TGTGCCAGCCGGCCGGGGAGCTCTGGAAACACCATATATTTT. Its translation is CASRPGSSGNTIYF.

This clone occurred a few times. The chain couples TRBV6-5 to TRBJ2-7, with 9 bases lining up with TRBD1. V gave up 5 bases and J gave up 3 bases; unmatched junction bases: 5. The CDR3 has 14 residues. Germline CDR1 reads MNHEY; CDR2 reads SVGAGI. DNA for the CDR3: TGTGCCAGCAGTACCCGACAGGGGGGCTACGAGCAGTACTTC. Translating gives CASSTRQGGYEQYF.

The V and J genes are TRBV18 and TRBJ2-1; D possibly corresponds to TRBD1 (5 bases). CDR3 length: 15 amino acids. Trimming left V 3 bases short and J 4 bases short, with 13 bases between. Germline V lookup: CDR1 KGHSH, CDR2 LQKENI. CDR3 amino acids: CASSPQGRDYNEQFF. DNA of the CDR3: TGTGCCAGCTCACCCCAGGGAAGGGATTACAATGAGCAGTTCTTC.

The V and J genes are TRBV6-5 and TRBJ1-1; 8 nucleotides match TRBD1. With 1 base clipped from V and 1 base from J, the junction kept 2 bases outside the gene matches. Germline lookup yields CDR1 MNHEY and CDR2 SVGAGI. The CDR3 contains 15 residues. The chain's CDR3 is CASSYFGTGNTEAFF. The CDR3 nucleotides read TGTGCCAGCAGTTACTTTGGGACAGGGAACACTGAAGCTTTCTTT.

The chain employs TRBV6-5 and TRBJ2-1; D may be TRBD1 (5 bases). The ends were cut back, 5 bases at V and 0 bases at J, with 11 bases in the middle. CDR1 is MNHEY, CDR2 SVGAGI, per germline. This CDR3 has 15 amino acids. CDR3 sequence (DNA): TGTGCCAGCAGTCTCCAGGGAAGCTCCTACAATGAGCAGTTCTTC. Its protein product is CASSLQGSSYNEQFF.